In its sample, the clone carrying this TCR beta chain was seen a few times. There are 14 residues in the CDR3. Germline CDR1 and CDR2: MGHDK and SYGVNS. V was clipped by 3 bases and J by 5 bases, with 14 bases between them. The repertoire was sequenced with immunoSEQ multiplex PCR; TCRdb's copy has only in-frame clones and lacks some. The sample holds 200,000 to 250,000 clones, 85% to 90% seen once. This sample stems from a study of blood T cell repertoires in COVID-19. Across the study: Samples came from the United States, Italy and Spain, spanning acute and convalescent COVID-19.

The sequencing sample was made of peripheral blood. The chain uses TRBV25-1 and TRBJ2-7; TRBD1 might be the D (6 bases). The sequence derives from a man between 25 and 39 years old with COVID-19, enrolled during active disease. The CDR3 nucleotides are TGTGCCAGCAGTGACGAACAGGGCCGCCACGAGCAGTACTTC. It specifies CASSDEQGRHEQYF.